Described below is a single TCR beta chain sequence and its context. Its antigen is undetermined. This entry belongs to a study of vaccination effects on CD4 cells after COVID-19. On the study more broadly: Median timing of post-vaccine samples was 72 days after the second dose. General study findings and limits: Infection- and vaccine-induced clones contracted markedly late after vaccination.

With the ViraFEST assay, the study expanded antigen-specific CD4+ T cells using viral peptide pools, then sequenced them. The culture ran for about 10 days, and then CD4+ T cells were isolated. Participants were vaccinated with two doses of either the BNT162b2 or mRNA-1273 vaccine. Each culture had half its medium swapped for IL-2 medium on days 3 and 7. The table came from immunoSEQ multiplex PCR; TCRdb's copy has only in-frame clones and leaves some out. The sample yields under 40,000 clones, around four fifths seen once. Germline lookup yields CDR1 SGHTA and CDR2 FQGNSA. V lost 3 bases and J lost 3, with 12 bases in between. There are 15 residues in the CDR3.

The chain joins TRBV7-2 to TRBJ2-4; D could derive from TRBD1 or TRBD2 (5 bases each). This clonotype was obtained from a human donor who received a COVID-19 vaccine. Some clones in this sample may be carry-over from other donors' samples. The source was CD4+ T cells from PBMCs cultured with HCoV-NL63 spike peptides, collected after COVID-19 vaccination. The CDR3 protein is CASSFGGSVKNIQYF. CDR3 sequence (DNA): TGTGCCAGCAGCTTTGGGGGTTCAGTCAAAAACATTCAGTACTTC. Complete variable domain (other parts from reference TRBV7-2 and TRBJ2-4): GAGVSQSPSNKVTEKGKDVELRCDPISGHTALYWYRQSLGQGLEFLIYFQGNSAPDKSGLPSDRFSAERTGGSVSTLTIQRTQQEDSAVYLCASSFGGSVKNIQYFGAGTRLSVL.